A selection of T cell receptor beta chains follows, all from one sample in a study of CD8 T cells in Susac syndrome. TCRdb re-derived calls from the immunoSEQ multiplex PCR reads in MiXCR, one entry per CDR3 protein. The sample gives about 64,000 distinct CDR3 sequences, approximately 93% of which show up once; 0.56% is in the top ten. Sequenced input: CD8+ T cells from PBMCs. These receptor sequences come from a human donor with multiple sclerosis. Each CDR3 is given with its conserved first and last residue. Each record gives: V gene, J gene, D gene, clone size, CDR3 protein, CDR3 DNA. D genes are given only for firm matches. Expanded clones are given a class, and other clones once, few, many or no size at all.

>TRBV27|TRBJ1-5|TRBD1|once
CASSTGTGGSQPQHF
TGTGCCAGCAGTACCGGGACAGGGGGAAGTCAGCCCCAGCATTTT
>TRBV23-1|TRBJ1-1|NA|NA
CASSPDRPDTEAFF
TGCGCCAGCAGTCCCGACAGGCCCGACACTGAAGCTTTCTTT
>TRBV14|TRBJ2-1|NA|NA
CASSQVNNNEQFF
TGTGCCAGCAGCCAAGTGAACAACAATGAGCAGTTCTTC
>TRBV27|TRBJ2-3|TRBD2|NA
CAIGGVGGATADTQYF
TGTGCCATCGGGGGGGTGGGCGGCGCCACCGCTGATACGCAGTATTTT
>TRBV13|TRBJ2-3|NA|NA
CASSFRESSSTDTQYF
TGTGCCAGCAGCTTCAGGGAATCATCTAGCACAGATACGCAGTATTTT
>TRBV13|TRBJ2-7|NA|NA
CASSSGLRLYEQYF
TGTGCCAGCAGCTCGGGACTGAGACTGTACGAGCAGTACTTC
>TRBV3-1|TRBJ2-1|TRBD2|NA
CASSPSQAGVLYNEQFF
TGTGCCAGCAGCCCATCCCAGGCGGGGGTCCTCTACAATGAGCAGTTCTTC
>TRBV29-1|TRBJ2-7|NA|NA
CSVVPVSSYEQYF
TGCAGCGTTGTCCCAGTAAGCTCCTACGAGCAGTACTTC
>TRBV11-2|TRBJ2-4|NA|NA
CASSLEGLSKNIQYF
TGTGCCAGCAGCTTGGAAGGCCTGTCCAAAAACATTCAGTACTTC
>TRBV10-3|TRBJ1-5|NA|NA
CAISEPDSNQPQHF
TGTGCCATCAGTGAACCAGATAGCAATCAGCCCCAGCATTTT
>TRBV27|TRBJ2-4|NA|NA
CASSQGSLPKNIQYF
TGTGCCAGCAGTCAAGGGTCCCTTCCCAAAAACATTCAGTACTTC
>TRBV13|TRBJ1-5|NA|once
CASSLGGGSNQPQHF
TGTGCCAGCAGCTTAGGGGGGGGCAGCAATCAGCCCCAGCATTTT
>TRBV7-9|TRBJ2-7|NA|NA
CASSSTGGARYEQYF
TGTGCCAGCAGCTCAACTGGGGGGGCACGCTACGAGCAGTACTTC
>TRBV10-3|TRBJ2-3|TRBD2|NA
CAISGAGGQWTDTQYF
TGTGCCATCAGTGGAGCGGGGGGGCAGTGGACAGATACGCAGTATTTT
>TRBV4-3|TRBJ2-5|TRBD2|NA
CASSQISGGEETQYF
TGCGCCAGCAGCCAGATTAGCGGGGGGGAAGAGACCCAGTACTTC
>TRBV19|TRBJ2-5|NA|NA
CASSLDGEETQYF
TGTGCCAGTAGCCTGGACGGGGAAGAGACCCAGTACTTC
>TRBV7-9|TRBJ2-7|TRBD2|NA
CASSLVAGGSEQYF
TGTGCCAGCAGCTTAGTAGCGGGAGGCTCCGAGCAGTACTTC
>TRBV7-8|TRBJ2-1|NA|NA
CASSLESDYWDEQFF
TGTGCCAGCAGCTTAGAATCGGACTACTGGGATGAGCAGTTCTTC
>TRBV11-2|TRBJ2-5|NA|NA
CASSLGFPETQYF
TGTGCCAGCAGCTTAGGTTTTCCGGAGACCCAGTACTTC
>TRBV20-1|TRBJ1-1|NA|NA
CSARDPGGDTEAFF
TGCAGTGCTAGAGACCCCGGCGGGGACACTGAAGCTTTCTTT
>TRBV20-1|TRBJ2-1|TRBD2|once
CSARDSGGGAGEQFF
TGCAGTGCTAGAGATTCTGGCGGGGGGGCCGGTGAGCAGTTCTTC
>TRBV18|TRBJ1-4|NA|once
CASSPPETNEKLFF
TGTGCCAGCTCACCACCAGAAACAAATGAAAAACTGTTTTTT
>TRBV28|TRBJ2-7|TRBD1|NA
CASSSQTGARFGEQYF
TGTGCCAGCAGTTCACAGACAGGGGCCCGCTTCGGGGAGCAGTACTTC
>TRBV7-3|TRBJ2-3|NA|NA
CASSLLTAGSTDTQYF
TGTGCCAGCAGCTTACTGACAGCGGGTAGCACAGATACGCAGTATTTT
>TRBV7-6|TRBJ2-2|TRBD1|once
CASSFGTGDTGELFF
TGTGCCAGCAGCTTTGGGACAGGGGACACCGGGGAGCTGTTTTTT
>TRBV7-9|TRBJ1-2|NA|NA
CASSFFRDTVLNYGYTF
TGTGCCAGCAGCTTCTTTCGGGACACCGTCCTTAACTATGGCTACACCTTC
>TRBV4-1|TRBJ2-1|TRBD1|NA
CASGTGFYNEQFF
TGCGCCAGCGGGACAGGTTTTTACAATGAGCAGTTCTTC
>TRBV2|TRBJ2-2|NA|NA
CASSERTGELFF
TGTGCCAGCAGTGAACGCACCGGGGAGCTGTTTTTT
>TRBV29-1|TRBJ2-3|NA|NA
CSVEDRAGTDTQYF
TGCAGCGTTGAAGATCGGGCAGGCACAGATACGCAGTATTTT
>TRBV7-8|TRBJ2-7|NA|NA
CASSGDGTPYF
TGTGCCAGCAGCGGTGATGGGACACCCTACTTC
>TRBV12-3/TRBV12-4|TRBJ2-7|TRBD1|once
CASNTGTGEQYF
TGTGCCAGCAACACCGGGACAGGGGAGCAGTACTTC
>TRBV12-3/TRBV12-4|TRBJ2-5|NA|NA
CASSSDLQETQYF
TGTGCCAGCAGCTCTGACTTGCAAGAGACCCAGTACTTC
>TRBV12-3/TRBV12-4|TRBJ1-5|TRBD1|NA
CASSLQPGGQPQHF
TGTGCCAGCAGTTTGCAACCAGGGGGTCAGCCCCAGCATTTT
>TRBV2|TRBJ1-1|NA|NA
CASKVSSTMNTEAFF
TGTGCCAGCAAGGTCAGCTCGACTATGAACACTGAAGCTTTCTTT
>TRBV20-1|TRBJ2-1|TRBD2|NA
CSASALYSGGSYNEQFF
TGCAGTGCTAGTGCCCTATACAGCGGGGGGTCCTACAATGAGCAGTTCTTC
>TRBV20-1|TRBJ1-4|NA|NA
CSGWEETEKLFF
TGCAGTGGTTGGGAGGAAACTGAAAAACTGTTTTTT
>TRBV4-1|TRBJ2-7|TRBD1|NA
CASSQLGTAKSYEQYF
TGCGCCAGCAGCCAACTTGGGACAGCTAAATCCTACGAGCAGTACTTC
>TRBV27|TRBJ2-7|NA|few
CASSLGRGYEQYF
TGTGCCAGCAGTTTGGGTCGGGGCTACGAGCAGTACTTC
>TRBV20-1|TRBJ1-2|NA|NA
CSARVEGYDVGYTF
TGCAGTGCTAGAGTCGAAGGGTATGATGTTGGCTACACCTTC
>TRBV13|TRBJ2-7|NA|NA
CASSLVSEEQYF
TGTGCCAGCAGCTTAGTGTCGGAGGAGCAGTACTTC
>TRBV6-2/TRBV6-3|TRBJ1-5|NA|once
CASSLTLKSYQPQHF
TGTGCCAGCAGTCTTACTCTGAAGTCATATCAGCCCCAGCATTTT
>TRBV13|TRBJ1-2|NA|NA
CASSTPRDGYTF
TGTGCCAGCAGCACACCCAGGGATGGCTACACCTTC
>TRBV5-4|TRBJ2-3|NA|NA
CASSHLGPTDTQYF
TGTGCCAGCAGCCACCTGGGCCCCACAGATACGCAGTATTTT
>TRBV27|TRBJ2-2|TRBD2|NA
CASSLTPVGAGGPDGELFF
TGTGCCAGCAGTTTAACCCCGGTTGGAGCGGGGGGGCCGGACGGGGAGCTGTTTTTT
>TRBV12-3/TRBV12-4|TRBJ2-1|NA|NA
CASTWHNEQFF
TGTGCCAGCACGTGGCACAATGAGCAGTTCTTC
>TRBV2|TRBJ2-1|NA|NA
CASTLTDNEQFF
TGTGCCAGCACTCTGACAGACAATGAGCAGTTCTTC
>TRBV12-3/TRBV12-4|TRBJ2-3|NA|NA
CASSFIAELTDTQYF
TGTGCCAGCAGTTTCATAGCGGAACTCACAGATACGCAGTATTTT
>TRBV5-6|TRBJ2-7|TRBD1|NA
CASSFGPDRDSYEQYF
TGTGCCAGCAGCTTTGGCCCGGACAGGGACTCCTACGAGCAGTACTTC
>TRBV27|TRBJ2-2|NA|NA
CASSWGDTGELFF
TGTGCCAGCAGTTGGGGGGACACCGGGGAGCTGTTTTTT
>TRBV10-3|TRBJ1-5|NA|NA
CAISESQGGDQPQHF
TGTGCCATCAGTGAGTCCCAGGGAGGCGATCAGCCCCAGCATTTT
>TRBV5-4|TRBJ2-7|TRBD2|NA
CASSLDPSGVSYEQYF
TGTGCCAGCAGCTTGGATCCTAGCGGGGTGTCCTACGAGCAGTACTTC
>TRBV24-1|TRBJ2-5|TRBD1|NA
CATSDRTGAGETQYF
TGTGCCACCAGTGATAGGACAGGGGCCGGAGAGACCCAGTACTTC
>TRBV9|TRBJ1-5|NA|NA
CASSVGSNQPQHF
TGTGCCAGCAGCGTAGGTAGCAATCAGCCCCAGCATTTT
>TRBV18|TRBJ2-1|NA|NA
CASSPDNQNEQFF
TGTGCCAGCTCACCGGACAACCAGAATGAGCAGTTCTTC
>TRBV20-1|TRBJ1-2|TRBD1|NA
CSAIRDREFYGYTF
TGCAGTGCTATCCGGGACAGGGAATTCTATGGCTACACCTTC
>TRBV5-4|TRBJ2-7|NA|few
CASSLAGEQYF
TGTGCCAGCAGCTTGGCCGGCGAGCAGTACTTC